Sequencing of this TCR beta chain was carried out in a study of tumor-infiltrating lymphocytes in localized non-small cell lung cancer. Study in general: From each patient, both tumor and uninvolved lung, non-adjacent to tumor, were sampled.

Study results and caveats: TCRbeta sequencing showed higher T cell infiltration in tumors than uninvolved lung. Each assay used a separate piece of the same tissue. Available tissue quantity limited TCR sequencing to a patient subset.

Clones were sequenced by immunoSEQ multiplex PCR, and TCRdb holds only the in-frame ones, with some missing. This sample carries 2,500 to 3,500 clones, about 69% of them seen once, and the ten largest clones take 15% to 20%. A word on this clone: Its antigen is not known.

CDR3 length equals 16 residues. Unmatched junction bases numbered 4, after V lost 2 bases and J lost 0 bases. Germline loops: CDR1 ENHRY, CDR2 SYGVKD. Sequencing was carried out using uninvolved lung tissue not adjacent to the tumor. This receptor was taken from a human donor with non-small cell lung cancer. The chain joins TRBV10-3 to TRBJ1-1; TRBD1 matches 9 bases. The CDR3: CAISERGQGMNTEAFF. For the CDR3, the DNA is TGTGCCATCAGTGAGAGGGGACAGGGTATGAACACTGAAGCTTTCTTT.